Each of the 10 T cell receptor beta chains below was sequenced from the same sample in a study of radiation and T cells in renal cell carcinoma. The time point was: baseline pretreatment blood. Described treatment: 15 Gy SBRT to primary tumor, nephrectomy 4 weeks later. Assay used: immunoSEQ multiplex PCR; TCRdb lists only in-frame clones, some missing. The sample records about 59,000 clones, approximately 84% being singletons. Sequenced here: blood, sampled from a patient whose treatment included radiotherapy and nephrectomy. The source of these receptors is a man aged 55 to 70 with renal cell carcinoma.

Comment on this clone: Other DNA sequences in the same sample also yield this CDR3. The chain joins TRBV30 to TRBJ1-1; D gene unclear. The CDR3 totals 14 residues. Trimming left V 2 bases short and J 0 bases short, with 10 bases between. Germline loops: CDR1 GTSNPN, CDR2 SVGIG (reference sequence). The CDR3 sequence is CAWSRGNLNTEAFF. The CDR3 DNA is TGTGCCTGGAGTCGAGGGAATCTGAACACTGAAGCTTTCTTT.

This clone occurred a few times. The CDR3 is CSVAYRADSTEAFF. The CDR3 DNA reads TGCAGCGTTGCCTACAGGGCGGACAGCACTGAAGCTTTCTTT. This chain connects TRBV29-1 to TRBJ1-1; tentative D call: TRBD1 (6 bases). V lost 4 bases and J 4 bases, leaving 16 bases between the germline ends. This CDR3 is built from 14 residues. The germline CDR1 and CDR2 sequences are SQVTM and ANQGSEA.

The chain is built from TRBV29-1 and TRBJ1-3; TRBD1 might be the D (5 bases). CDR1 and CDR2 from the germline V gene are SQVTM and ANQGSEA. Trimming left V 3 bases short and J 2 bases short, with 20 bases between. This CDR3 is 17 amino acids long. CDR3 coding DNA: TGCAGCGTTGAGGGGGATGAGTCGGGAACGACTGGAAACACCATATATTTT. This translates into CSVEGDESGTTGNTIYF.

This clone came up a few times. The V gene is TRBV6-1, the J gene TRBJ2-3, with no clear D. The CDR3 is 13 residues long. Germline V gene lookup returns CDR1 MNHNS and CDR2 SASEGT. V lost 3 bases and J 3 bases, leaving 7 bases between the germline ends. CDR3: CASSDSQTDTQYF. The CDR3 DNA sequence: TGTGCCAGCAGTGACAGCCAAACAGATACGCAGTATTTT.

This clone was counted between two and nine times. V usage is TRBV27 and J usage is TRBJ2-7; 7 nucleotides line up with TRBD1. Germline values: CDR1 MNHEY, CDR2 SMNVEV (reference sequence). J lost 2 bases, V lost 1 base, and 5 bases had no gene match. The CDR3 runs to 15 residues. The CDR3 DNA is TGTGCCAGCAGTTTATATGGACAGGCTACCTACGAGCAGTACTTC. The encoded protein is CASSLYGQATYEQYF.

Here the CDR3 DNA reads TGCAGCGTTGAAGAGAGGAAGGGTGAGCAGTTCTTC. Translation gives CSVEERKGEQFF. The chain recombines TRBV29-1 with TRBJ2-1, with unresolved D. The length of the CDR3 is 12 residues. The V end lost 0 bases, the J end lost 9 bases, and 9 bases lay between the germline ends. The germline V gene has CDR1 SQVTM and CDR2 ANQGSEA.

The chain is built from TRBV7-2 and TRBJ2-5, with TRBD2 matching 7 bases. The CDR3 length is 14 residues. The V and J ends lost 5 bases and 11 bases, in that order; junction bases with no gene match: 14. The germline CDR1 and CDR2 sequences are SGHTA and FQGNSA. In DNA form, the CDR3 reads TGTGCCAGCAGCGCCGGGGGGTCCGAGAGAGAGCAGTACTTC. It codes for CASSAGGSEREQYF.

The chain combines TRBV2 with TRBJ2-3; 9 bases map to TRBD2. This CDR3 has 16 amino acids. V lost 7 bases to trimming and J lost 3 bases; unmatched junction nucleotides: 11. CDR1 and CDR2 from the germline V gene are SNHLY and FYNNEI. CDR3: CASTISGGRGTDTQYF. As DNA, the CDR3 is TGTGCCAGCACGATAAGCGGGGGGCGTGGAACAGATACGCAGTATTTT.

V usage is TRBV6-6 and J usage is TRBJ2-1; D is possibly TRBD1 (6 bases). The CDR3 totals 15 residues. Germline CDR1 is MNHNY and CDR2 is SVGAGI (reference sequence). Trimming removed 5 bases at V and 8 bases at J, with 19 bases between. DNA for the CDR3: TGTGCCAGCAGTAGCAGGACAGACCGTCGCGATGAGCAGTTCTTC. It specifies CASSSRTDRRDEQFF.

V gene TRBV18 combines with J gene TRBJ2-4; D unresolved. CDR3 length: 14 amino acids. The germline V and J ends were trimmed by 6 bases and 3 bases, with 12 bases remaining between them. Germline lookup yields CDR1 KGHSH and CDR2 LQKENI. CDR3 bases: TGTGCCAGCTCTCCCCCACCCGGCAAAAACATTCAGTACTTC. Its translation: CASSPPPGKNIQYF.